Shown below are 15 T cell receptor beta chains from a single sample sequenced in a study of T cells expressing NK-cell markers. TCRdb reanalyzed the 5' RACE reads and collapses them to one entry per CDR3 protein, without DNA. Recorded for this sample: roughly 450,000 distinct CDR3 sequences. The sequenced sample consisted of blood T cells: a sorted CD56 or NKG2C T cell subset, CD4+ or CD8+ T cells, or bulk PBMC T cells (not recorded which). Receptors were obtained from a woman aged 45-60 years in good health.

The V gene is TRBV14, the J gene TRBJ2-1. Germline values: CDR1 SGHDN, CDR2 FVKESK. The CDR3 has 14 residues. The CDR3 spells CASSPGVGRDEQFF.

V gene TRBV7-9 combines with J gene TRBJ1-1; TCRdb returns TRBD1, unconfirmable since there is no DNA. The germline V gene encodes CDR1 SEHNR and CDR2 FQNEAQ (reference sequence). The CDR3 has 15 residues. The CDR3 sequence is CASSLKGAGNTEAFF.

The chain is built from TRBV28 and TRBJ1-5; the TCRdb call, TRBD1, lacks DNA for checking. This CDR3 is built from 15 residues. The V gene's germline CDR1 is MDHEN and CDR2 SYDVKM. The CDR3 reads CASSYRALGNQPQHF.

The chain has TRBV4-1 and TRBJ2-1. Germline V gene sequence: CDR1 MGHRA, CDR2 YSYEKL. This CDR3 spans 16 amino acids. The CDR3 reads CASSQDPMARWREQFF.

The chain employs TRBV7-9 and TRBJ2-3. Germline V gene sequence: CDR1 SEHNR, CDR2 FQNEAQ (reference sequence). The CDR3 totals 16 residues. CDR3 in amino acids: CASSLYAGLGADTQYF.

CDR3 sequence reads: CASSPGTPLSEQYF. The chain is built from TRBV5-1 and TRBJ2-7; the D call of TRBD1 rests on TCRdb alone, since no DNA is present to check it. Germline V lookup: CDR1 SGHRS, CDR2 YFSETQ. The CDR3 has 14 residues.

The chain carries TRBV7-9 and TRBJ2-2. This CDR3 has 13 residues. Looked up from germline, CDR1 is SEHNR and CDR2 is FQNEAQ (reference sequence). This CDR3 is CASSLREYGELFF.

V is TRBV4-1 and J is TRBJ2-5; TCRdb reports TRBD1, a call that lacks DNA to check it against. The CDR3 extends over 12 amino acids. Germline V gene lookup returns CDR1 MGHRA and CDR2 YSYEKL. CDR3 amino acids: CASSRQGETQYF.

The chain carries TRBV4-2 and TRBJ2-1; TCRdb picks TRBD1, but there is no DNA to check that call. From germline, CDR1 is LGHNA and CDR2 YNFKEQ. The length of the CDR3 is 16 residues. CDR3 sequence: CASSQGDAAPSGEQFF.

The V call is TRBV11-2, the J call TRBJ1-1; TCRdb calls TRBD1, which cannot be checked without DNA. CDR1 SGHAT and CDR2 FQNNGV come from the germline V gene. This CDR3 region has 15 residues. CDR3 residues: CASSPGTVFNTEAFF.

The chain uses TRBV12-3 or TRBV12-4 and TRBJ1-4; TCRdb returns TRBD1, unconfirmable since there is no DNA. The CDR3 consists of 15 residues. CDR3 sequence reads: CASTAGTATNEKLFF.

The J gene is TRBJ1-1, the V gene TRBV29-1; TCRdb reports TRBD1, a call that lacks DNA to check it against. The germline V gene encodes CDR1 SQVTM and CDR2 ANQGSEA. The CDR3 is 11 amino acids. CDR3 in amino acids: CSVEQGSRAFF.

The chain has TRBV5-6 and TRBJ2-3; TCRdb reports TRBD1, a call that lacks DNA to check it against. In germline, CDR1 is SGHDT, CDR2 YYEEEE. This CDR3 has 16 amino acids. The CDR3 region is CASSRGPPVHTDTQYF.

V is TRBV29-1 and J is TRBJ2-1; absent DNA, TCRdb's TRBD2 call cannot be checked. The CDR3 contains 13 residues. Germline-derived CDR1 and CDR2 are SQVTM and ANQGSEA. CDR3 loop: CSENGLVGNEQFF.

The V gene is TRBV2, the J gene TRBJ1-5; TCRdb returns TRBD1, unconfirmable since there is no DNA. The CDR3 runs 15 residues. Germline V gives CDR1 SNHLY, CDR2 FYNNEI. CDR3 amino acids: CASSEALARGQPQHF. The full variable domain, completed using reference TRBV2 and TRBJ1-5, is EPEVTQTPSHQVTQMGQEVILRCVPISNHLYFYWYRQILGQKVEFLVSFYNNEISEKSEIFDDQFSVERPDGSNFTLKIRSTKLEDSAMYFCASSEALARGQPQHFGDGTRLSIL.